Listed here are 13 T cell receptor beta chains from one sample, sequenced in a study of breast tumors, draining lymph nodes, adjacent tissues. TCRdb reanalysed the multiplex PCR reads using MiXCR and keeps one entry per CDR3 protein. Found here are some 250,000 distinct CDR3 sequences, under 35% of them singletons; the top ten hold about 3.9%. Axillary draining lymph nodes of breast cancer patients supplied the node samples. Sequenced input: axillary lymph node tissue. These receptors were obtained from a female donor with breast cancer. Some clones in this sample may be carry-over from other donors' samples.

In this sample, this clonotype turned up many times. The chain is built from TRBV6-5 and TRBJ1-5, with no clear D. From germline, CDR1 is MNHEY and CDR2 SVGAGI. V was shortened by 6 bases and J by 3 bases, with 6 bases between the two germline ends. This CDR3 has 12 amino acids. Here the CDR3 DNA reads TGTGCCAGCAGGGGTTTCAATCAGCCCCAGCATTTT. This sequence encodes CASRGFNQPQHF.

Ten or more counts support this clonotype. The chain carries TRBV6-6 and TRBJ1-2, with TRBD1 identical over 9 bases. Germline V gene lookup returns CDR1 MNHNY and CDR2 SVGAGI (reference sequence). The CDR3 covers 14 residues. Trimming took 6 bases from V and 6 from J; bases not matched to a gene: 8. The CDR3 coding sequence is TGTGCCAGCAGACCGCCGGGACAGGGCAATGGCTACACCTTC. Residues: CASRPPGQGNGYTF.

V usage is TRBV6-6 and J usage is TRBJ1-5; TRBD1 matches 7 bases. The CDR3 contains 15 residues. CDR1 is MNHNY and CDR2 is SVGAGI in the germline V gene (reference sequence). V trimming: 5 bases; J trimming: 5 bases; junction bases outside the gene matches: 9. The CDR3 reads CASSHKGARDQPQHF. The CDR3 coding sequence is TGTGCCAGCAGTCACAAGGGGGCAAGGGATCAGCCCCAGCATTTT.

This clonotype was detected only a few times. The chain's CDR3 is CASSGTDYGYTF. The CDR3 region has the DNA TGTGCCAGCAGCGGGACTGACTATGGCTACACCTTC. The chain uses TRBV6-1 and TRBJ1-2; tentatively, D is TRBD1 (5 bases). Deletions cut 6 bases from V and 3 bases from J, with 8 bases between. The germline V gene has CDR1 MNHNS and CDR2 SASEGT. The CDR3 extends over 12 amino acids.

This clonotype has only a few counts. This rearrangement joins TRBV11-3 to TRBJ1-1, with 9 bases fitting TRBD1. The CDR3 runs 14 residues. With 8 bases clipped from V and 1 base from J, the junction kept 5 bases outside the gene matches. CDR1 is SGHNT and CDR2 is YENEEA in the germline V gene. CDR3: CASERGQGNTEAFF. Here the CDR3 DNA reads TGTGCCAGCGAGAGGGGACAGGGGAACACTGAAGCTTTCTTT.

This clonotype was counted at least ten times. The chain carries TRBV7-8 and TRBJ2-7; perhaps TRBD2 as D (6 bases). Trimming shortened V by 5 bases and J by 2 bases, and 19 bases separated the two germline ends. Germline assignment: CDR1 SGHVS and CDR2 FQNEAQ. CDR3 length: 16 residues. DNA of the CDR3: TGTGCCAGCAGCCCAGATCTCTCGGGGAGGACCTACGAGCAGTACTTC. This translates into CASSPDLSGRTYEQYF.

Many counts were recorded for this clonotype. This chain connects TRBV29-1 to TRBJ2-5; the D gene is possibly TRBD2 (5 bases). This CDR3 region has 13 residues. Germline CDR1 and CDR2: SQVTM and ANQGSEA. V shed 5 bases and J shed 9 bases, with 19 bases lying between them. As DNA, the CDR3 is TGCAGCGTTCTAATAAACCTCTCCGGGGCCCAGTACTTC. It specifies CSVLINLSGAQYF.

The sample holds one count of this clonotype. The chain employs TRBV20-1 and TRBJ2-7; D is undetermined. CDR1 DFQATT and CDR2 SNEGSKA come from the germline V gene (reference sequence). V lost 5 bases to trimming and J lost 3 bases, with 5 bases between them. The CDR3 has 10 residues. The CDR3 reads CSAWDYEQYF. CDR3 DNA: TGCAGTGCTTGGGACTACGAGCAGTACTTC.

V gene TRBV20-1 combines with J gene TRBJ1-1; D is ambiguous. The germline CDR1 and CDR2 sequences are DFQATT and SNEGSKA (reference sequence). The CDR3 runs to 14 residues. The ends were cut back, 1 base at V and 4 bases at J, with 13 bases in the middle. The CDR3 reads CSARVGRLGTEAFF. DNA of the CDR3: TGCAGTGCTAGAGTCGGACGGTTGGGCACTGAAGCTTTCTTT.

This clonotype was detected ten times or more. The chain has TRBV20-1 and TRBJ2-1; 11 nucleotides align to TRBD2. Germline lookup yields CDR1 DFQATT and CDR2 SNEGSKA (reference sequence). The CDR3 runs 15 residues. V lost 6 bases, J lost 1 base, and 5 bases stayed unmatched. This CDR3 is CSARVAGGSYNEQFF. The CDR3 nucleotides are TGCAGTGCCAGGGTAGCGGGGGGGTCCTACAATGAGCAGTTCTTC.

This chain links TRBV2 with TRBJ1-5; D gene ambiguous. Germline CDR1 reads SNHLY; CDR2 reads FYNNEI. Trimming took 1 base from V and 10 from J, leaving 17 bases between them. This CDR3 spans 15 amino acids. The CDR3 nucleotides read TGTGCCAGCAGTGAAGAAGGTAGAGGAAGCGGACCCCAGCATTTT. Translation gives CASSEEGRGSGPQHF.

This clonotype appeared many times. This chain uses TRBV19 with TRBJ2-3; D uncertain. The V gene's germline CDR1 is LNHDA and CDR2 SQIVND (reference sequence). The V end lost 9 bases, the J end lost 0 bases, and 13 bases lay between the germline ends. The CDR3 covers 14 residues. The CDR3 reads CASRRATSTDTQYF. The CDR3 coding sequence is TGTGCCAGCCGCCGAGCTACTAGCACAGATACGCAGTATTTT.

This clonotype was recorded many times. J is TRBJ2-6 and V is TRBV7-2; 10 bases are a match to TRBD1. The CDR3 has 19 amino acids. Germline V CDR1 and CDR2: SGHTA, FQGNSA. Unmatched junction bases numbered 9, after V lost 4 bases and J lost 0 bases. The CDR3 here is CASSSRSGQGFSGANVLTF. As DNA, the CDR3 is TGTGCCAGCAGCTCTAGGTCGGGACAGGGGTTCTCTGGGGCCAACGTCCTGACTTTC.